Below, 10 T cell receptor beta chains from the same sample are listed, as sequenced in a study of T cells in localized non-small cell lung cancer. Profiled with immunoSEQ multiplex PCR; TCRdb holds only in-frame clones, not every one. The repertoire holds tens of thousands of clones, with about 89% as singletons. Sequenced here: peripheral blood, sampled before any cancer treatment. Receptors were obtained from a man between 40 and 69 years old with stage I lung adenocarcinoma.

Note on this clone: The germline gene is not matched at one end of the junction; a read error may be the cause. V is TRBV25-1 and J is TRBJ2-1; 8 nucleotides align to TRBD2. The length of the CDR3 is 13 residues. Germline loops: CDR1 MGHDK, CDR2 SYGVNS. The CDR3 loop is CTSSQRESNEQFF. The CDR3 DNA reads as TGTACCAGCAGTCAGCGGGAGAGCAATGAGCAGTTCTTC.

This chain uses TRBV18 with TRBJ2-7; 8 positions match TRBD1. This CDR3 is built from 15 residues. Looked up from germline, CDR1 is KGHSH and CDR2 is LQKENI. The ends lost 6 bases at V and 6 bases at J; junction bases unmatched: 13. In DNA form, the CDR3 reads TGTGCCAGCTCGCCCGGACAGGGTTATTCTCCCGAGCAGTACTTC. As protein: CASSPGQGYSPEQYF.

The V call is TRBV6-6, the J call TRBJ2-7; 8 positions agree with TRBD2. Germline V gene lookup returns CDR1 MNHNY and CDR2 SVGAGI (reference sequence). The junction had 5 bases not matched to a gene; V was cut back by 8 bases and J by 2 bases. The CDR3 runs 13 residues. In DNA, the CDR3 is TGTGCCAGCGGATTAGCGGGACCCTACGAGCAGTACTTC. Translating gives CASGLAGPYEQYF.

The chain couples TRBV6-5 to TRBJ2-7, with D perhaps matching TRBD1 (5 bases). The germline V and J ends were trimmed by 2 bases and 4 bases, with 6 bases remaining between them. Germline V gene sequence: CDR1 MNHEY, CDR2 SVGAGI. The CDR3 contains 12 residues. CDR3 coding DNA: TGTGCCAGCAGTTACCAGGGTTACGAGCAGTACTTC. Amino acids: CASSYQGYEQYF.

This chain joins TRBV19 and TRBJ1-1, with D unresolved. The CDR3 consists of 13 residues. The V gene lost 3 bases and the J gene lost 0 bases, with 5 bases spanning the gap. Germline values: CDR1 LNHDA, CDR2 SQIVND (reference sequence). The CDR3 DNA follows: TGTGCCAGTAGTATCCTTGTGAACACTGAAGCTTTCTTT. Translating gives CASSILVNTEAFF.

This clone was seen once. This rearrangement joins TRBV21-1 to TRBJ2-5; the DNA was not compared with TRBD2, the D call given in the table. TRBV21-1 counts as a pseudogene. CDR3 length equals 14 residues. This CDR3 is CASSKGGEGETQYF. The CDR3 DNA sequence: TGTGCCAGCAGCAAAGGCGGGGAGGGAGAGACCCAGTACTTC.

The chain is built from TRBV7-9 and TRBJ2-5; a possible D gene is TRBD1 (6 bases). CDR3 size: 15 residues. Germline V lookup: CDR1 SEHNR, CDR2 FQNEAQ (reference sequence). V was cut by 11 bases and J by 2 bases, with 21 bases left in between. In nucleotides, the CDR3 is TGTGCCTCCAGGGGATCCGGGAAGGTACAAGAGACCCAGTACTTC. It codes for CASRGSGKVQETQYF.

The gene calls are TRBV5-1 and TRBJ1-1; the D gene is possibly TRBD1 (6 bases). The CDR3 has 16 residues. Germline CDR1 reads SGHRS; CDR2 reads YFSETQ. V was pared by 7 bases and J by 1 base, with 20 bases between. CDR3 region: CASADILRGTNTEAFF. The DNA of the CDR3 is TGCGCCAGCGCAGACATATTAAGGGGGACGAACACTGAAGCTTTCTTT.

The V and J genes are TRBV18 and TRBJ1-2, with TRBD1 matching 7 bases. The J segment lost 1 base and the V segment lost 1 base, leaving 9 bases of the junction unmatched. The CDR3 consists of 17 residues. Germline CDR1 reads KGHSH; CDR2 reads LQKENI. The CDR3 region is CASSPRQGVEVNYGYTF. The DNA for the CDR3 is TGTGCCAGCTCACCACGGCAGGGGGTAGAAGTTAACTATGGCTACACCTTC.

This chain links TRBV5-4 with TRBJ2-5; possibly TRBD1 or TRBD2 for D (5 bases each). This CDR3 contains 14 residues. Germline values: CDR1 SGHNT, CDR2 YYREEE (reference sequence). V lost 0 bases and J lost 1, with 7 bases in between. Written as DNA, the CDR3 is TGTGCCAGCAGCTTGGCCGGGACCCAAGAGACCCAGTACTTC. It yields the protein CASSLAGTQETQYF.